This T cell receptor (beta chain) was captured by sequencing in a study of T cells in tumors after PD-1 blockade. Study in general: No patient had prior checkpoint blockade, systemic immunosuppression, or radiotherapy within 4 weeks. During anti-PD-1 treatment, some patients continued daily vismodegib 150 mg. Findings and limits, study-wide: After therapy, most expanded exhausted CD8+ clones were absent pre-treatment, suggesting clonal replacement.

Details on this clone: Its antigen is currently unknown.

This CDR3 contains 13 residues. The germline CDR1 and CDR2 sequences are SGHTA and FQGTGA. With 5 bases removed from V and 6 bases from J, the gap between germline ends came to 13 bases. Profiled with immunoSEQ multiplex PCR; TCRdb holds only in-frame clones, not every one. The top ten hold approximately 8.7% of the sample, which has about 7,700 clones, around 69% seen once. Site-matched primary tumor biopsies were taken before and after PD-1 blockade. The V call is TRBV7-3, the J call TRBJ1-1, with D unresolved. This receptor was identified in a human donor with basal cell carcinoma. The sequences come from tumor tissue, collected after anti-PD-1 treatment. The CDR3 reads CASSTRRSAEAFF. The CDR3 DNA is TGTGCCAGCAGCACCCGACGTTCGGCTGAAGCTTTCTTT.